This T cell receptor beta chain was recovered during a study of cytomegalovirus exposure and HLA in healthy donors. Study-wide findings and caveats: Based on reports, TCR beta sequences accurately predicted HLA-A and HLA-B alleles for most subjects. Some V segments (TRBV6-2 and TRBV6-3 among them) were excluded as indistinguishable. There were reportedly fewer N-insertions in an Asian-associated ancestry cluster than the roughly 670-donor mean, in a later analysis.

Each donor's status was that of a healthy bone marrow donor. Trimming at V came to 6 bases and at J to 2 bases, leaving 7 bases not matched to a gene. Germline CDR1 SNHLY, CDR2 FYNNEI. The CDR3 runs to 14 residues. Both 60 Vbeta primers and 13 Jbeta primers went into the PCR. Assay: immunoSEQ multiplex PCR; the TCRdb copy retains only in-frame clones and omits some. The profile shows about 65,000 clones, around 80% of them singletons. This clone was seen only a few times. Its antigen is as yet unknown. The sequence was collected from a woman in her twenties or thirties in good health and CMV-seronegative. Sequencing was done on a sample of PBMCs. The chain couples TRBV2 to TRBJ2-7; 7 positions agree with TRBD1. The CDR3 loop reads CASSRQGRPYEQYF. The CDR3 bases are TGTGCCAGCAGCCGACAGGGTCGGCCCTACGAGCAGTACTTC.